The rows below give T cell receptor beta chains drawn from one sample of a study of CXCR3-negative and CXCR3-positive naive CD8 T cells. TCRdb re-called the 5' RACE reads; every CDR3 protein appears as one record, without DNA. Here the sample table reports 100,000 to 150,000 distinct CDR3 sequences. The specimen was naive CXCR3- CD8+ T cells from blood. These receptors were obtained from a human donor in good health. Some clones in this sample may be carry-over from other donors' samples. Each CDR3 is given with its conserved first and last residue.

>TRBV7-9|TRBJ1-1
CASSPRTVERNTEAFF
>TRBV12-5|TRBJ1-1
CASGPVPAEAFF
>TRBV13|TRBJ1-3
CASSLPVGGYGNTIYF
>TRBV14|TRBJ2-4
CASSQSRGPVAKNTQYF
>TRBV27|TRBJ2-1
CASRLGLVSLNEQFF
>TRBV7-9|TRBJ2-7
CASSLAVGLVSYEQYF
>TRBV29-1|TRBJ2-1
CSAPDRILHNEQFF
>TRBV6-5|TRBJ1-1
CASSSSLRHSANTEAFF
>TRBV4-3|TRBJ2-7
CASSHLIEQYF
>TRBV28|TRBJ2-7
CASKDRVSTSATNAYEQYF
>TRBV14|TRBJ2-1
CASSQMGGHSYNEQFF
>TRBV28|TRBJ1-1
CASSLIPGSATEAFF
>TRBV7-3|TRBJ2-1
CASSLLEWGEQFF
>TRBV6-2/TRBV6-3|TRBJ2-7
CAGSSRRTLTYEQYF
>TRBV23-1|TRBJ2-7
CASSPPGHLRGQYF
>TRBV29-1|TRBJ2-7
CSVEESYEQYF
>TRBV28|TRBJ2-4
CASSFTSGIVVAKNIQYF
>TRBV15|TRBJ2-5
CATSPGTKETQYF
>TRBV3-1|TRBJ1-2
CASSSLGGTYLNYGYTF
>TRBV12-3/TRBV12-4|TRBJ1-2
CASTQLRGNYGYTF
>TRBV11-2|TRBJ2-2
CASSLRTGATGELFF
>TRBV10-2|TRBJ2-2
CASSRGSTGELFF
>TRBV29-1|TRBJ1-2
CSVAASYGYTF
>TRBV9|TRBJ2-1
CASSVLGLAGLYNEQFF
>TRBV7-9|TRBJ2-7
CASSRDSLSACEQYF
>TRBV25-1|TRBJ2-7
CASSETGSSYEQYF
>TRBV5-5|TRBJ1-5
CASSLVRGSNQPQHF
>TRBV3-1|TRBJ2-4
CASSQDKGAWDKNIQYF
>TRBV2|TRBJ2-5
CASRTIGQGEETQYF
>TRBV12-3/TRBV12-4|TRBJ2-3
CASSLSPITDTQYF
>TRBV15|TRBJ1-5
CAISHVSVVGQGINQPQHF
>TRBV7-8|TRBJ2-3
CASSLYNGDTQYF
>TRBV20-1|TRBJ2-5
CSARDLWTGGEETQYF
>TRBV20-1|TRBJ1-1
CSASREHTEAFF
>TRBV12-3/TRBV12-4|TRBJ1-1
CASTLGTEAFF
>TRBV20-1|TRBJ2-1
CSAPPRGRVHNEQFF
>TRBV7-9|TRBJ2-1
CASSGEDRGVRNEQFF
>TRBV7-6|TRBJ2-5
CASSSTGTSGKETQYF
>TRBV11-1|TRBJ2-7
CASSLAAAPSYEQYF
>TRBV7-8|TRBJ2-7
CARMGQTYEQYF
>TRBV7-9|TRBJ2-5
CASSFLGTSGGAGETQYF
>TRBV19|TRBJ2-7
CASSITAGYYEQYF
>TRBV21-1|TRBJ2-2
CASSDDLGVGELFF
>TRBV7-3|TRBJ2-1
CASSPTGGGDEQFF
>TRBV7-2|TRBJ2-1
CASSRSPRGRTYNEQFF
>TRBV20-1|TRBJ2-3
CSERGPTDTQYF
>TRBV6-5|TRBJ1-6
CASSERSNSPLHF
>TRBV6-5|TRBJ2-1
CASSYSPPGLAGWDEQFF
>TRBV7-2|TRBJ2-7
CASIGTSGHEQYF
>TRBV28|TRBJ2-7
CASSYYPGLAGGDYEQYF
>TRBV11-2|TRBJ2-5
CASSYTGSRQETQYF
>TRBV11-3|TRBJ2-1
CASSLVPPGTSARYEQFF
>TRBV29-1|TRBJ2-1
CSGGGTSGRAINEQFF
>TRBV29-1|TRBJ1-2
CSVVLANGGYTF
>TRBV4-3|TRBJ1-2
CASSQDSGHGYTF